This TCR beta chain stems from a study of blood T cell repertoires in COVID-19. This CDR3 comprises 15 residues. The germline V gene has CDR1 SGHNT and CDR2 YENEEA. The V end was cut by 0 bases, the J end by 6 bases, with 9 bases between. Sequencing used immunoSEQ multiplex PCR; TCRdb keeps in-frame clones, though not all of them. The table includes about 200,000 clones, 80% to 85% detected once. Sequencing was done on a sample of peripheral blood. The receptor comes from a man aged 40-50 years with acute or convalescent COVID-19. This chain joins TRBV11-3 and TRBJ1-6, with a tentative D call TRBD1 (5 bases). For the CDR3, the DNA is TGTGCCAGCAGCTTAGATAGTGACAGTAATTCACCCCTCCACTTT. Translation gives CASSLDSDSNSPLHF.